The next 9 T cell receptor beta chains were all read from a single sample in a study of technical replicates of blood from a few donors. This table comes from immunoSEQ multiplex PCR, and its TCRdb copy is limited to in-frame clones, with some not included. This sample has about 69,000 clones, with approximately 88% found just once. Sequencing was performed on PBMCs. The receptors originated from a human donor in good health. Some clones in this sample may be carry-over from other donors' samples.

On this clone: Mismatch with germline at one junction end may stem from a read error. The rearrangement uses TRBV19 and TRBJ2-4, with a tentative D call TRBD2 (5 bases). The germline V gene encodes CDR1 LNHDA and CDR2 SQIVND (reference sequence). The CDR3 loop spans 13 amino acids. The CDR3: CHLGSLAKNIQYF. DNA of the CDR3: TGCCATCTGGGGAGTCTAGCCAAAAACATTCAGTACTTC.

This chain links TRBV18 with TRBJ1-1; TRBD1 matches 7 bases. The CDR3 runs to 14 residues. Germline V lookup: CDR1 KGHSH, CDR2 LQKENI. The V gene end was trimmed by 3 bases and the J gene end by 5 bases; junction bases not matched to a gene: 6. CDR3 in DNA: TGTGCCAGCTCACCGACAGGGTGGTTTACTGAAGCTTTCTTT. As protein: CASSPTGWFTEAFF. Based on the CDR3 plus reference TRBV18 and TRBJ1-1, the full variable domain is NAGVMQNPRHLVRRRGQEARLRCSPMKGHSHVYWYRQLPEEGLKFMVYLQKENIIDESGMPKERFSAEFPKEGPSILRIQQVVRGDSAAYFCASSPTGWFTEAFFGQGTRLTVV.

The rearrangement links TRBV4-1 to TRBJ1-1, with TRBD1 as a possible D gene (5 bases). In germline, CDR1 is MGHRA, CDR2 YSYEKL. Deletions cut 4 bases from V and 6 bases from J, with 15 bases between. The length of the CDR3 is 14 residues. The CDR3 here is CASSRAGGDSEAFF. For the CDR3, the DNA is TGCGCCAGCAGCCGAGCCGGGGGTGACTCTGAAGCTTTCTTT.

The V call is TRBV5-4, the J call TRBJ2-5; TRBD1 matches 10 bases. The CDR3 sequence is 15 residues long. The J segment lost 5 bases and the V segment lost 4 bases, leaving 8 bases of the junction unmatched. Looked up from germline, CDR1 is SGHNT and CDR2 is YYREEE (reference sequence). The CDR3, as DNA: TGTGCCAGCAGCCGCCCCGGACAGGGGGGGGAGACCCAGTACTTC. Translating it yields CASSRPGQGGETQYF. The variable domain in full, with the rest retrieved from reference TRBV5-4 and TRBJ2-5, is ETGVTQSPTHLIKTRGQQVTLRCSSQSGHNTVSWYQQALGQGPQFIFQYYREEENGRGNFPPRFSGLQFPNYSSELNVNALELDDSALYLCASSRPGQGGETQYFGPGTRLLVL.

This clone was counted a single time. The chain employs TRBV19 and TRBJ2-2; 10 nucleotides align to TRBD1. CDR1 and CDR2 (germline): LNHDA, SQIVND (reference sequence). This CDR3 comprises 16 residues. V trimming: 4 bases; J trimming: 5 bases; junction bases outside the gene matches: 7. In nucleotides, the CDR3 is TGTGCCAGTAGTACCAGACGGACAGGGGGGACCGGGGAGCTGTTTTTT. Its translation is CASSTRRTGGTGELFF.

This chain joins TRBV15 and TRBJ2-2, with TRBD1 as a possible D gene (5 bases). Trimming cost V 1 base and J 6 bases, with 15 bases left between them. This CDR3 region has 16 residues. Germline lookup yields CDR1 LNHNV and CDR2 YYDKDF (reference sequence). The CDR3 region has the DNA TGTGCCACCAGCAGAGGAACCCAGGGTCGATCCGGGGAGCTGTTTTTT. Encoded protein: CATSRGTQGRSGELFF. Drawing the rest from reference TRBV15 and TRBJ2-2, the complete variable domain is DAMVIQNPRYQVTQFGKPVTLSCSQTLNHNVMYWYQQKSSQAPKLLFHYYDKDFNNEADTPDNFQSRRPNTSFCFLDIRSPGLGDTAMYLCATSRGTQGRSGELFFGEGSRLTVL.

The V and J genes are TRBV4-1 and TRBJ2-1; D might be TRBD2 (5 bases). CDR3 length: 16 amino acids. Trimming removed 4 bases from V and 0 bases from J, with 13 bases in between. Germline values: CDR1 MGHRA, CDR2 YSYEKL. CDR3 sequence reads: CASSRTDYYSYNEQFF. In DNA form, the CDR3 reads TGCGCCAGCAGCCGCACAGACTATTACTCCTACAATGAGCAGTTCTTC.

This clone has just one count. The chain recombines TRBV5-1 with TRBJ2-7, with a tentative D call TRBD2 (5 bases). Trimming took off 0 bases at V and 2 bases at J, with 12 bases between the two ends. Germline values: CDR1 SGHRS, CDR2 YFSETQ. The CDR3 is 15 amino acids. This CDR3 reads CASSLGGPTTYEQYF. CDR3 DNA sequence: TGCGCCAGCAGCTTGGGAGGGCCGACAACCTACGAGCAGTACTTC.

This sequence joins TRBV19 and TRBJ2-2; D is uncertain. Germline V gene data show CDR1 as LNHDA and CDR2 as SQIVND (reference sequence). This CDR3 is built from 18 residues. V lost 0 bases, J lost 2 bases, and 16 bases lay in between. CDR3 sequence: CASSIDIAELLNTGELFF. CDR3 coding DNA: TGTGCCAGTAGTATAGATATCGCGGAACTCCTCAACACCGGGGAGCTGTTTTTT.